This T cell receptor beta chain was recovered during a study of blood T cell repertoires in COVID-19. Study overall: Acute and convalescent COVID-19 specimens originated in the United States, Italy and Spain. In each case, the material was cDNA or gDNA derived from T cells, B-cell-depleted T cells, or PBMCs.

The CDR3 runs 13 residues. V was clipped by 2 bases and J by 5 bases, with 8 bases between them. In the study's own analysis: Amplification from reference gene primers served as the basis for estimated nucleated cell counts. Clones were sequenced by immunoSEQ multiplex PCR, and TCRdb holds only the in-frame ones, with some missing. V and J calls and clone size are given by that table; D and trimming were obtained from the DNA. This repertoire shows about 480,000 clones, about 89% found once; its top ten account for roughly 4%. The rearrangement uses TRBV12-3 or TRBV12-4 and TRBJ2-3, with D uncertain. The TCR originated in a woman between 25 and 40 years old with acute or convalescent COVID-19. The source material was peripheral blood. The CDR3 region is CASSLPGQDTQYF. The CDR3, as DNA: TGTGCCAGCAGTTTACCTGGGCAAGATACGCAGTATTTT.